This entry describes one TCR beta chain. This specimen comes from a study of beta chain features in type 1 diabetes. Trimming pared 0 bases from V and 3 bases from J, leaving 18 bases between. This CDR3 comprises 17 residues. CDR1 is MGHRA, CDR2 YSYEKL, per germline. As every portion of the isolated RNA was reverse transcribed, the sequencing read expressed TCRB transcripts. Some clones are missing from TCRdb's copy, which holds only in-frame ones; the method was immunoSEQ multiplex PCR. The sample consists of some 150,000 clones, nearly 50% of them appearing once. Material for sequencing was Tregs from blood. The clonotype originates from a man between 18 and 29 years old in good health. The J gene is TRBJ2-7, the V gene TRBV4-1; tentatively, D is TRBD2 (5 bases). CDR3 in DNA: TGCGCCAGCAGCCAAGATATCCCAGGATGGAGGTACTACGAGCAGTACTTC. Protein product: CASSQDIPGWRYYEQYF.